Each of the 24 T cell receptor beta chains below was sequenced from the same sample in a study of blood T cells in healthy people across ages. A second about 7 to 12 cycle PCR used barcoded and J-beta primers. Each CDR3 protein is one row after TCRdb ran MiXCR on the 5' RACE reads. This sample has approximately 820,000 distinct CDR3 sequences, with around 45% found just once. The sequenced sample consisted of blood. The receptors were gathered from a man aged 55 to 70 in good health.

This clonotype was counted a few times. The V call is TRBV5-1, the J call TRBJ2-6; D remains unclear. The CDR3 extends over 18 amino acids. The germline V and J ends were trimmed by 0 bases and 0 bases, with 13 bases remaining between them. Germline loops: CDR1 SGHRS, CDR2 YFSETQ. CDR3 DNA sequence: TGCGCCAGCAGCTTGGGCGCACCCGGCTTCTCTGGGGCCAACGTCCTGACTTTC. This gives the protein CASSLGAPGFSGANVLTF.

This clonotype was observed a handful of times. The chain carries TRBV20-1 and TRBJ2-7; D possibly corresponds to TRBD1 (6 bases). The V end lost 5 bases, the J end lost 6 bases, and 17 bases lay between the germline ends. This CDR3 comprises 13 residues. CDR1 and CDR2 from the germline V gene are DFQATT and SNEGSKA (reference sequence). CDR3: CSAWTQGPAEQYF. In DNA, the CDR3 is TGCAGTGCTTGGACACAGGGCCCAGCCGAGCAGTACTTC.

The chain has TRBV30 and TRBJ1-5; tentatively, D is TRBD1 (5 bases). The ends were cut back, 3 bases at V and 6 bases at J, with 12 bases in the middle. CDR1 is GTSNPN and CDR2 is SVGIG in the germline V gene (reference sequence). The CDR3 is made up of 13 amino acids. The CDR3 DNA sequence: TGTGCCTGGAGCGGGGCGCCATTTCAGCCCCAGCATTTT. This translates into CAWSGAPFQPQHF.

The V and J genes are TRBV6-6 and TRBJ2-4, with 7 bases identical to TRBD2. The CDR3 has 17 amino acids. From germline, CDR1 is MNHNY and CDR2 SVGAGI (reference sequence). V dropped 6 bases and J dropped 5; count of bases not matched to a gene: 16. The CDR3 loop is CASRPLGGSVDENIQYF. The CDR3 DNA is TGTGCCAGCAGGCCATTGGGGGGGTCTGTTGATGAAAACATTCAGTACTTC.

The chain is built from TRBV6-2 or TRBV6-3 and TRBJ2-6; D is possibly TRBD1 or TRBD2 (5 bases each). Germline assignment: CDR1 MNHEY and CDR2 SVGEGT. CDR3 length: 17 amino acids. Trimming pared 2 bases from V and 0 bases from J, leaving 11 bases between. As DNA, the CDR3 is TGTGCCAGCAGTTACGAGGGGATACTCTCTGGGGCCAACGTCCTGACTTTC. It is translated as CASSYEGILSGANVLTF.

In its sample, this clonotype was seen a few times. The chain couples TRBV5-1 to TRBJ2-5, with 9 bases matching TRBD1. The CDR3 covers 15 residues. Germline CDR1 reads SGHRS; CDR2 reads YFSETQ. V shed 5 bases, J shed 2 bases, and the junction held 7 bases outside the gene matches. CDR3 coding DNA: TGCGCCAGCAGACCCGGGACAGGGTCACAAGAGACCCAGTACTTC. Translation: CASRPGTGSQETQYF.

Concerning this clonotype: Being one base from a much bigger clone, this may be a read error. V usage is TRBV27 and J usage is TRBJ2-5; D gene uncertain. The CDR3 sequence is 12 residues long. In germline, CDR1 is MNHEY, CDR2 SMNVEV (reference sequence). The CDR3 nucleotides are TGTACCAGCAGTCCCCGAAAAGAGACCCAGTACTTC. Amino acids: CTSSPRKETQYF.

V and J are TRBV29-1 and TRBJ2-3; 7 nucleotides match TRBD1. The CDR3 length is 13 residues. The ends lost 2 bases at V and 5 bases at J; junction bases unmatched: 4. Germline CDR1 and CDR2: SQVTM and ANQGSEA. The CDR3, as DNA: TGCAGCGTTGAAAAGGGGGCACAAGATACGCAGTATTTT. It yields the protein CSVEKGAQDTQYF.

V usage is TRBV30 and J usage is TRBJ2-5, with TRBD2 identical over 9 bases. The CDR3 length is 14 residues. V lost 0 bases and J lost 2; bases outside the gene matches: 1. Germline loops: CDR1 GTSNPN, CDR2 SVGIG (reference sequence). The CDR3 DNA follows: TGTGCCTGGAGTGTAACTAGCGGGCAAGAGACCCAGTACTTC. The encoded protein is CAWSVTSGQETQYF. Variable domain in full (rest from reference TRBV30 and TRBJ2-5): SQTIHQWPATLVQPVGSPLSLECTVEGTSNPNLYWYRQAAGRGLQLLFYSVGIGQISSEVPQNLSASRPQDRQFILSSKKLLLSDSGFYLCAWSVTSGQETQYFGPGTRLLVL.

The rearrangement links TRBV27 to TRBJ1-4, with D maybe TRBD1 (6 bases). Trimming shortened V by 6 bases and J by 8 bases, and 13 bases separated the two germline ends. The CDR3 loop spans 13 amino acids. Per germline, CDR1 MNHEY and CDR2 SMNVEV (reference sequence). Written as DNA, the CDR3 is TGTGCCAGCAGGGGAGACAGGAACGAAAAACTGTTTTTT. This encodes CASRGDRNEKLFF.

This chain links TRBV2 with TRBJ1-1; 9 bases are a match to TRBD1. This CDR3 region has 14 residues. V was clipped by 7 bases and J by 6 bases; unmatched bases: 9. CDR1 is SNHLY, CDR2 FYNNEI, per germline. CDR3: CASNWDRAESEAFF. CDR3 bases: TGTGCCAGCAATTGGGACAGGGCCGAATCTGAAGCTTTCTTT.

V and J are TRBV7-6 and TRBJ2-7, with D possibly called TRBD1 or TRBD2 (5 bases each). This CDR3 comprises 14 residues. Germline assignment: CDR1 SGHVS and CDR2 FNYEAQ. V was cut by 8 bases and J by 1 base, with 15 bases left in between. CDR3 sequence reads: CASSGRQESYEQYF. DNA for the CDR3: TGTGCCAGCTCGGGACGCCAAGAATCCTACGAGCAGTACTTC.

The rearrangement uses TRBV27 and TRBJ1-2; 8 bases map to TRBD1. The CDR3 is 16 amino acids. The V gene end was trimmed by 6 bases and the J gene end by 1 base; junction bases not matched to a gene: 10. Germline-derived CDR1 and CDR2 are MNHEY and SMNVEV (reference sequence). The DNA of the CDR3 is TGTGCCAGCAGCAAGAACTCGGACAGGGATAACTATGGCTACACCTTC. This codes for CASSKNSDRDNYGYTF.

The DNA for the CDR3 is TGTGCCAGCAGCCCGGGAGGAGGGGCTGGGAGCATTCGCTACACCTTC. Protein sequence: CASSPGGGAGSIRYTF. The V gene is TRBV3-1, the J gene TRBJ1-2; perhaps TRBD1 as D (5 bases). In germline, CDR1 is LGHDT, CDR2 YNNKEL (reference sequence). The germline V and J ends were trimmed by 4 bases and 9 bases, with 24 bases remaining between them. The CDR3 has 16 amino acids.

Concerning this clonotype: One junction end does not reproduce the germline sequence, and a read error may be involved. The rearrangement joins TRBV7-2 to TRBJ2-1; tentative D call: TRBD2 (6 bases). This CDR3 has 13 amino acids. Germline loops: CDR1 SGHTA, CDR2 FQGNSA. The DNA for the CDR3 is TGTGCCAGCATCGTCCCCGGGACTCCTGAGGAGTTCTTC. Its protein is CASIVPGTPEEFF.

Only a few counts were recorded for this clonotype. The chain has TRBV20-1 and TRBJ2-3; D is unclear. CDR1 and CDR2 from the germline V gene are DFQATT and SNEGSKA (reference sequence). The germline V and J ends were trimmed by 7 bases and 4 bases, with 12 bases remaining between them. This CDR3 comprises 12 residues. The CDR3 loop reads CSGVRAPDTQYF. CDR3 nucleotides: TGCAGTGGGGTTCGGGCCCCAGATACGCAGTATTTT.

This clonotype was found a few times. The chain combines TRBV4-2 with TRBJ2-7; 8 bases match TRBD1. This CDR3 region has 14 residues. In germline, CDR1 is LGHNA, CDR2 YNFKEQ. V lost 6 bases to trimming and J lost 6 bases; unmatched junction nucleotides: 10. CDR3 residues: CASSQPGQVAEQYF. Here the CDR3 DNA reads TGTGCCAGCAGTCAACCGGGACAGGTCGCCGAGCAGTACTTC.

V gene TRBV12-3 or TRBV12-4 combines with J gene TRBJ2-1; 11 bases match TRBD1. The CDR3 consists of 18 residues. V was pared by 1 base and J by 3 bases, with 8 bases of the junction left unmatched. Here the CDR3 reads CASSLGGQGVTYYNEQFF. The CDR3 DNA reads TGTGCCAGCAGTTTAGGGGGACAGGGGGTGACATACTACAATGAGCAGTTCTTC.

The V gene is TRBV9, the J gene TRBJ2-5, with 7 bases matching TRBD2. The CDR3 consists of 14 residues. J gave up 4 bases and V 0 bases, and 3 bases lay outside the gene matches. Germline CDR1 reads SGDLS; CDR2 reads YYNGEE. CDR3 sequence reads: CASSVVASGETQYF. CDR3 in DNA: TGTGCCAGCAGCGTAGTCGCTAGCGGAGAGACCCAGTACTTC.

The CDR3 sequence: CASSRTTGYGYTF. CDR3 coding DNA: TGCGCCAGCAGCCGGACAACAGGGTATGGCTACACCTTC. The rearrangement links TRBV4-3 to TRBJ1-2, with D possibly being TRBD1 (6 bases). Between the trimmed V and J ends, which lost 4 bases and 5 bases, there was a span of 11 bases. The CDR3 has 13 amino acids. CDR1 and CDR2 (germline): LGHNA, YSLEER.

The count of this clonotype is one. This sequence joins TRBV25-1 and TRBJ2-2, with D unclear. The CDR3 covers 14 residues. Trimming shortened V by 2 bases and J by 1 base, and 5 bases separated the two germline ends. Germline V gene lookup returns CDR1 MGHDK and CDR2 SYGVNS. CDR3 nucleotides: TGTGCCAGCAGTGAAATCCGGAACACCGGGGAGCTGTTTTTT. As protein: CASSEIRNTGELFF.

The chain couples TRBV9 to TRBJ2-3, with D hard to call. V lost 4 bases, J lost 2 bases, and 20 bases lay in between. Germline V gene sequence: CDR1 SGDLS, CDR2 YYNGEE. The CDR3 runs to 17 residues. CDR3 bases: TGTGCCAGCAGCATCTCGTCTGGGATGGCCACCACAGATACGCAGTATTTT. It yields the protein CASSISSGMATTDTQYF.

The gene calls are TRBV3-1 and TRBJ2-1; 12 bases match TRBD2. Germline values: CDR1 LGHDT, CDR2 YNNKEL (reference sequence). V lost 7 bases, J lost 10 bases, and 8 bases stayed unmatched. This CDR3 region has 14 residues. CDR3 sequence: CASTSGTSGWEQFF. The CDR3 DNA is TGTGCCAGCACCTCCGGGACTAGCGGGTGGGAGCAGTTCTTC.

V usage is TRBV7-2 and J usage is TRBJ1-1; D ambiguous. Trimming left V 1 base short and J 1 base short, with 10 bases between. This CDR3 has 15 amino acids. In germline, CDR1 is SGHTA, CDR2 FQGNSA. CDR3 in amino acids: CASSLDGTRNTEAFF. The CDR3 DNA follows: TGTGCCAGCAGCTTAGATGGCACCCGGAACACTGAAGCTTTCTTT.